These 10 T cell receptor beta chains were all obtained from the same sample, sequenced in a study of cytomegalovirus exposure and HLA in healthy donors. Primers for the PCR totalled 60 Vbeta and 13 Jbeta. The protocol was immunoSEQ multiplex PCR, while the TCRdb copy is restricted to in-frame clones and leaves out a portion. The table records more than 85,000 clones, roughly 84% of them present only once. Sequenced: PBMCs. Every receptor here comes from a woman in her late teens or twenties in good health and CMV-seronegative.

This clone was observed a handful of times. The chain couples TRBV10-3 to TRBJ1-5; D is unclear. The CDR3 is 12 residues long. The germline CDR1 and CDR2 sequences are ENHRY and SYGVKD. V was cut by 3 bases and J by 7 bases, with 7 bases left in between. The CDR3 spells CAISDPGQPQHF. The CDR3 DNA is TGTGCCATCAGTGACCCAGGACAGCCCCAGCATTTT.

This sequence joins TRBV19 and TRBJ2-7; 10 positions match TRBD1. Germline V gene sequence: CDR1 LNHDA, CDR2 SQIVND (reference sequence). The CDR3 length is 14 residues. The V and J ends lost 2 bases and 6 bases, in that order; junction bases with no gene match: 4. DNA of the CDR3: TGTGCCAGTAGTATAACGGGACAGGGGTTCGAGCAGTACTTC. It specifies CASSITGQGFEQYF.

V is TRBV4-3 and J is TRBJ2-1, with a weak D call TRBD2 (5 bases). Germline-derived CDR1 and CDR2 are LGHNA and YSLEER. V lost 1 base, J lost 0 bases, and 16 bases lay in between. The CDR3 has 18 residues. CDR3 coding DNA: TGCGCCAGCAGCCAAGTAGGGCTAGCCGCGGCCTCCTACAATGAGCAGTTCTTC. Translating gives CASSQVGLAAASYNEQFF.

The chain has TRBV28 and TRBJ2-2, with TRBD1 matching over 7 bases. After removal of 6 bases from V and 3 bases from J, the junction contained 7 bases not matched to a gene. The CDR3 has 15 amino acids. CDR1 MDHEN and CDR2 SYDVKM come from the germline V gene. CDR3 protein: CASSKTGWDTGELFF. The CDR3 nucleotides are TGTGCCAGCAGCAAGACAGGGTGGGACACCGGGGAGCTGTTTTTT.

The chain joins TRBV9 to TRBJ2-7, with TRBD2 identical over 11 bases. Germline V lookup: CDR1 SGDLS, CDR2 YYNGEE. The CDR3 has 15 amino acids. V dropped 3 bases and J dropped 2; count of bases not matched to a gene: 4. CDR3 bases: TGTGCCAGCAGCGCCGGACTAGCGGGTACCTACGAGCAGTACTTC. Amino acids: CASSAGLAGTYEQYF.

The chain joins TRBV18 to TRBJ2-7; 8 bases are shared with TRBD2. The CDR3 is made up of 15 amino acids. With V trimmed by 1 base and J by 5 bases, 7 bases remained unmatched. Germline values: CDR1 KGHSH, CDR2 LQKENI. The CDR3 nucleotides read TGTGCCAGCTCACCACGAGCGGGAGTATCAAACGAGCAGTACTTC. It translates to CASSPRAGVSNEQYF.

The rearrangement links TRBV7-9 to TRBJ2-1; D remains ambiguous. The CDR3 runs to 13 residues. Between the trimmed V and J ends, which lost 2 bases and 5 bases, there was a span of 7 bases. Germline-derived CDR1 and CDR2 are SEHNR and FQNEAQ (reference sequence). The DNA of the CDR3 is TGTGCCAGCAGCTTATACCAGGACAATGAGCAGTTCTTC. Residues: CASSLYQDNEQFF.

The CDR3: CAISAVTTGGGYGYTF. The DNA for the CDR3 is TGTGCCATCAGTGCGGTCACGACAGGGGGCGGCTATGGCTACACCTTC. The V gene is TRBV10-3, the J gene TRBJ1-2, with 10 bases fitting TRBD1. J was trimmed by 4 bases and V by 4 bases; bases with no gene match: 9. Germline V CDR1 and CDR2: ENHRY, SYGVKD. The CDR3 spans 16 residues.

The chain has TRBV5-4 and TRBJ2-5; D remains ambiguous. The CDR3 runs to 13 residues. CDR1 is SGHNT and CDR2 is YYREEE in the germline V gene (reference sequence). V was pared by 4 bases and J by 0 bases, with 7 bases between. The CDR3 bases are TGTGCCAGCAGCCGTACATACCAAGAGACCCAGTACTTC. Translating gives CASSRTYQETQYF.

With respect to this clone: One end of the junction is discordant with germline, which a read error may explain. The chain uses TRBV19 and TRBJ1-2; D is possibly TRBD1 (5 bases). CDR3 length: 14 amino acids. Germline CDR1 is LNHDA and CDR2 is SQIVND (reference sequence). CDR3 sequence: CASSIQGDNDGYTF. DNA of the CDR3: TGTGCCAGTAGTATACAGGGTGATAACGATGGCTACACCTTC.